These 10 T cell receptor beta chains were sequenced from one sample in a study of CD8 T cells in Susac syndrome. Random-hexamer reverse transcription was applied to about 0.45 to 1 ug RNA. TCRdb fed the immunoSEQ multiplex PCR reads into MiXCR, producing one record per CDR3 protein. This sample carries just over 300,000 distinct CDR3 sequences, roughly nine tenths of them seen once, and the ten largest clones take about 0.063%. The sequenced material came from CD4+ T cells from PBMCs. These receptors all stem from a human donor with multiple sclerosis.

J is TRBJ1-2 and V is TRBV3-1; possibly TRBD1 for D (5 bases). The V and J ends lost 5 bases and 8 bases respectively, with 24 bases between them. The germline CDR1 and CDR2 sequences are LGHDT and YNNKEL (reference sequence). This CDR3 contains 16 residues. The CDR3 here is CASSSRLGGEGYGYTF. In DNA form, the CDR3 reads TGTGCCAGCAGCTCCCGCCTGGGAGGGGAAGGCTACGGCTACACCTTC.

This clonotype is a singleton in its sample. The gene calls are TRBV11-3 and TRBJ2-7, with 7 bases aligning to TRBD1. Per germline, CDR1 SGHNT and CDR2 YENEEA. After removal of 0 bases from V and 5 bases from J, the junction contained 4 bases not matched to a gene. The CDR3 covers 14 residues. CDR3 region: CASSLERGHHEQYF. CDR3 sequence (DNA): TGTGCCAGCAGCTTAGAGAGGGGGCACCACGAGCAGTACTTC.

The chain combines TRBV30 with TRBJ1-2; weak D call: TRBD1 (5 bases). Germline CDR1 reads GTSNPN; CDR2 reads SVGIG (reference sequence). V was pared by 7 bases and J by 8 bases, with 14 bases between. CDR3 size: 11 residues. The CDR3 loop is CAFLRGNGYTF. The CDR3 DNA sequence: TGTGCCTTTCTTCGGGGCAACGGCTACACCTTC. The entire variable domain, with the rest obtained from reference TRBV30 and TRBJ1-2, is as follows: SQTIHQWPATLVQPVGSPLSLECTVEGTSNPNLYWYRQAAGRGLQLLFYSVGIGQISSEVPQNLSASRPQDRQFILSSKKLLLSDSGFYLCAFLRGNGYTFGSGTRLTVV.

The chain joins TRBV9 to TRBJ1-1; D call uncertain. Germline assignment: CDR1 SGDLS and CDR2 YYNGEE. Trimming took 2 bases from V and 5 from J, leaving 7 bases between them. The CDR3 length is 12 residues. CDR3 bases: TGTGCCAGCAGCGTCGGGGAAACTGAAGCTTTCTTT. Translated: CASSVGETEAFF.

The chain joins TRBV5-4 to TRBJ2-6, with D tentatively TRBD1 (5 bases). The length of the CDR3 is 14 residues. Trimming took 10 bases from V and 1 from J, leaving 12 bases between them. Looked up from germline, CDR1 is SGHNT and CDR2 is YYREEE (reference sequence). CDR3 nucleotide sequence: TGTGCCGCATCCAGGGCGTCTGGGGCCAACGTCCTGACTTTC. It codes for CAASRASGANVLTF.

This clonotype is a singleton in its sample. CDR3 in amino acids: CASSDLPGPNNEQFF. DNA for the CDR3: TGTGCCAGCAGCGACTTACCGGGACCCAACAATGAGCAGTTCTTC. The chain combines TRBV9 with TRBJ2-1; D may correspond to TRBD1 or TRBD2 (5 bases each). V was cut by 3 bases and J by 5 bases, with 15 bases left in between. From germline, CDR1 is SGDLS and CDR2 YYNGEE. This CDR3 is 15 amino acids long.

Only a few counts were recorded for this clonotype. The V and J genes are TRBV4-1 and TRBJ2-7; D unresolved. This CDR3 has 15 amino acids. Germline CDR1 and CDR2: MGHRA and YSYEKL. V lost 0 bases and J 5 bases, leaving 14 bases between the germline ends. DNA of the CDR3: TGCGCCAGCAGCCAAGATGTATGGCAGTTCAACGAGCAGTACTTC. The encoded protein is CASSQDVWQFNEQYF.

The V gene is TRBV7-9, the J gene TRBJ2-4; 7 nucleotides align to TRBD2. The V and J ends lost 5 bases and 0 bases, in that order; junction bases with no gene match: 10. The germline CDR1 and CDR2 sequences are SEHNR and FQNEAQ (reference sequence). CDR3 length: 17 residues. CDR3 in amino acids: CASSPNPGGLAKNIQYF. Here the CDR3 DNA reads TGTGCCAGCAGCCCGAACCCCGGGGGGTTAGCCAAAAACATTCAGTACTTC.

This clonotype has only one observation. The chain is built from TRBV18 and TRBJ2-7, with TRBD2 as a possible D gene (6 bases). Deletions cut 2 bases from V and 3 bases from J, with 11 bases between. The V gene's germline CDR1 is KGHSH and CDR2 LQKENI. This CDR3 has 14 amino acids. The CDR3 reads CASSPAGILYEQYF. CDR3 coding DNA: TGTGCCAGCTCACCAGCGGGAATTCTCTACGAGCAGTACTTC.

The rearrangement joins TRBV5-1 to TRBJ2-2; unclear D gene. This CDR3 has 16 amino acids. V dropped 1 base and J dropped 1 base, with 11 bases sitting between them. CDR1 and CDR2 from the germline V gene are SGHRS and YFSETQ. The CDR3 bases are TGCGCCAGCAGCTTGTCCGGTCCAGGGAACACCGGGGAGCTGTTTTTT. This translates into CASSLSGPGNTGELFF.